Shown below are 19 T cell receptor beta chains from a single sample sequenced in a study of OX40 agonist ivuxolimab in advanced cancers. The library was produced with the immunoSEQ multiplex PCR assay. Here the immuneACCESS table is served through TCRdb, limited to in-frame sequences with V and J called. Missing clones are a known gap in these copies; in checked studies unresolved V genes cover under half, and the rest lacks a known reason. The sample table holds about 73,000 clones, of which 80% to 90% were seen once. The ten largest clones capture approximately 0.51% of the sample. Here the sequenced sample was CD4+ or CD8+ T cells sorted from blood, taken in a trial of the OX40 agonist ivuxolimab. These receptors were collected from an adult with an advanced solid tumor such as melanoma, head and neck, liver or kidney cancer.

This chain uses TRBV12-5 with TRBJ2-1, with a possible D match to TRBD2 (5 bases). V was shortened by 6 bases and J by 13 bases, with 16 bases between the two germline ends. The CDR3 length is 12 residues. CDR1 and CDR2 (germline): LGHNT, FRNRAP. The CDR3 sequence: CASGLPPGNQFF. For the CDR3, the DNA is TGTGCTAGTGGCCTACCACCGGGAAACCAGTTCTTC.

The V call is TRBV6-5, the J call TRBJ1-6, with a tentative D call TRBD1 (6 bases). Trimming removed 5 bases at V and 5 bases at J, with 13 bases between. The germline gives CDR1 MNHEY, CDR2 SVGAGI. The CDR3 consists of 15 residues. Written as DNA, the CDR3 is TGTGCCAGCAGTAGGCGACAGGACCATAATTCACCCCTCCACTTT. Translated, it gives CASSRRQDHNSPLHF.

The gene calls are TRBV5-4 and TRBJ2-7; no reliable D call. This CDR3 has 15 amino acids. Germline assignment: CDR1 SGHNT and CDR2 YYREEE (reference sequence). V lost 3 bases, J lost 0 bases, and 13 bases lay in between. The CDR3 DNA is TGTGCCAGCAGCTCCTGGACGGAGCTCTCCTACGAGCAGTACTTC. Amino acid sequence: CASSSWTELSYEQYF.

The chain recombines TRBV19 with TRBJ1-2; no definite D call. This CDR3 contains 14 residues. Trimming left V 3 bases short and J 5 bases short, with 13 bases between. Germline values: CDR1 LNHDA, CDR2 SQIVND (reference sequence). In DNA form, the CDR3 reads TGTGCCAGTAGTATGCGGCGGGAGACGTATGGCTACACCTTC. It specifies CASSMRRETYGYTF.

The genes are TRBV10-3 and TRBJ2-6, with 9 bases fitting TRBD1. V was pared by 2 bases and J by 2 bases, with 7 bases of the junction left unmatched. The CDR3 length is 18 residues. Germline CDR1 is ENHRY and CDR2 is SYGVKD. CDR3 region: CAISEVLTGGAGANVLTF. As DNA, the CDR3 is TGTGCCATCAGTGAGGTGTTAACAGGGGGCGCTGGGGCCAACGTCCTGACTTTC.

V usage is TRBV21-1 and J usage is TRBJ2-1; the table's D call, TRBD1, has no DNA check behind it. TRBV21-1 is labeled a pseudogene. This CDR3 region has 15 residues. CDR3 bases: TGTGCCAGCAGCAAAATGAGACAGGGGATCCATGAGCAGTTCTTC. As protein: CASSKMRQGIHEQFF.

The chain combines TRBV9 with TRBJ2-4; 7 positions match TRBD1. Germline V CDR1 and CDR2: SGDLS, YYNGEE. Unmatched junction bases numbered 7, after V lost 2 bases and J lost 5 bases. The length of the CDR3 is 15 residues. Here the CDR3 DNA reads TGTGCCAGCAGCGTTGATCCCGGGACAGAAAACATTCAGTACTTC. The encoded protein is CASSVDPGTENIQYF.

This clone was observed a handful of times. The chain joins TRBV28 to TRBJ1-1, with D uncertain. The germline V and J ends were trimmed by 3 bases and 11 bases, with 13 bases remaining between them. CDR3 size: 12 residues. Germline V gene lookup returns CDR1 MDHEN and CDR2 SYDVKM. Written as DNA, the CDR3 is TGTGCCAGCAGTTTTCCTCCTCGCATGGCTTTCTTT. It specifies CASSFPPRMAFF.

The CDR3 nucleotides are TGTGCCAGCAGTTGGACAGGCTTAGGGGAGCAGTACTTC. Protein sequence: CASSWTGLGEQYF. V and J are TRBV27 and TRBJ2-7, with 7 bases fitting TRBD1. CDR1 and CDR2 (germline): MNHEY, SMNVEV (reference sequence). Unmatched junction bases numbered 7, after V lost 4 bases and J lost 7 bases. This CDR3 is built from 13 residues.

V gene TRBV30 combines with J gene TRBJ1-5, with a possible D match to TRBD1 (6 bases). The CDR3 is 15 residues long. Per germline, CDR1 GTSNPN and CDR2 SVGIG (reference sequence). V lost 0 bases and J 0 bases, leaving 9 bases between the germline ends. Written as DNA, the CDR3 is TGTGCCTGGAGTGTACAGGGCACTAGCAATCAGCCCCAGCATTTT. Translated, it gives CAWSVQGTSNQPQHF.

The CDR3 sequence is CASSSGGLAVNEQFF. CDR3 nucleotides: TGCGCCAGCAGCTCCGGAGGACTAGCGGTCAATGAGCAGTTCTTC. This chain joins TRBV5-1 and TRBJ2-1; 10 nucleotides align to TRBD2. The CDR3 loop spans 15 amino acids. Germline V gene sequence: CDR1 SGHRS, CDR2 YFSETQ. Trimming removed 3 bases from V and 6 bases from J; junction bases left unmatched: 6.

This chain uses TRBV9 with TRBJ1-1, with 10 bases lining up with TRBD1. The junction had 8 bases not matched to a gene; V was cut back by 3 bases and J by 0 bases. CDR3 length: 17 amino acids. Per germline, CDR1 SGDLS and CDR2 YYNGEE. The CDR3 DNA reads as TGTGCCAGCAGCGGGTGGACAGGGGGGAATCTGAACACTGAAGCTTTCTTT. Protein product: CASSGWTGGNLNTEAFF.

V is TRBV5-1 and J is TRBJ1-1; D may be TRBD1 (6 bases). This CDR3 has 14 amino acids. V lost 3 bases and J 1 base, leaving 10 bases between the germline ends. CDR1 is SGHRS, CDR2 YFSETQ, per germline. The CDR3 spells CASSSTGWNTEAFF. The CDR3 DNA reads TGCGCCAGCAGCTCCACAGGGTGGAACACTGAAGCTTTCTTT.

The chain carries TRBV28 and TRBJ2-3; no reliable D call. V lost 7 bases and J 2 bases, leaving 10 bases between the germline ends. In germline, CDR1 is MDHEN, CDR2 SYDVKM. This CDR3 region has 13 residues. This CDR3 reads CASNYLVTDTQYF. CDR3 DNA sequence: TGTGCCAGCAATTATTTAGTCACAGATACGCAGTATTTT.

V is TRBV5-6 and J is TRBJ1-3, with 10 bases that match TRBD1. This CDR3 is built from 16 residues. V was pared by 2 bases and J by 4 bases, with 6 bases of the junction left unmatched. CDR1 is SGHDT, CDR2 YYEEEE, per germline. The DNA of the CDR3 is TGTGCCAGCAGCTTCCTGACAGGGGGCTACGGAAACACCATATATTTT. Protein sequence: CASSFLTGGYGNTIYF.

The CDR3 bases are TGTGCCAGCAGTTACTCTTACAGGGACACCATATATTTT. Translation: CASSYSYRDTIYF. V usage is TRBV6-6 and J usage is TRBJ1-3, with D perhaps TRBD1 (6 bases). CDR3 length equals 13 residues. Per the germline V gene, CDR1 is MNHNY and CDR2 is SVGAGI (reference sequence). V dropped 0 bases and J dropped 8 bases, with 8 bases sitting between them.

The CDR3 DNA reads TGTGCCAGCTCACCAGACAGGGGAGGCTACGAGCAGTACTTC. As protein: CASSPDRGGYEQYF. The chain employs TRBV18 and TRBJ2-7; the match to TRBD1 covers 8 bases. The CDR3 contains 14 residues. The J segment lost 3 bases and the V segment lost 2 bases, leaving 3 bases of the junction unmatched. The V gene's germline CDR1 is KGHSH and CDR2 LQKENI.

This clone was seen once. The chain has TRBV9 and TRBJ2-2, with D hard to call. The length of the CDR3 is 14 residues. CDR1 and CDR2 from the germline V gene are SGDLS and YYNGEE. V gave up 0 bases and J gave up 5 bases, with 8 bases separating them. CDR3 protein: CASSVGSATGELFF. CDR3 in DNA: TGTGCCAGCAGCGTAGGATCGGCAACCGGGGAGCTGTTTTTT.

The chain combines TRBV2 with TRBJ2-7; D call uncertain. Trimming cost V 4 bases and J 6 bases, with 10 bases left between them. Germline CDR1 SNHLY, CDR2 FYNNEI. The CDR3 is 12 residues long. CDR3 DNA sequence: TGTGCCAGCAGTGCATCTCGCTCCGAGCAGTACTTC. Translating it yields CASSASRSEQYF.